The present T cell receptor beta chain was sequenced within a study of blood T cells in healthy people across ages. A second PCR, run for about 6 to 11 cycles, used a sample-barcoded 5' primer plus a J-beta primer mix. MiXCR was run by TCRdb on the 5' RACE reads, yielding one entry per CDR3 protein. The sample consists of 800,000 to 950,000 distinct CDR3 sequences, about 27% of them appearing once. Trimming left V 8 bases short and J 11 bases short, with 24 bases between. CDR3 length: 14 residues. Germline loops: CDR1 MNHEY, CDR2 SMNVEV (reference sequence). A word on this clonotype: A much larger clone sits a single nucleotide away, making a read error possible.

Separately, the same data were catalogued under a study of T cells of mothers and their children. From that study: Reads obtained per mother exceeded 8.5 million TCR beta CDR3 reads, with about 3 million obtained per child.

The sequence was collected from a middle-aged woman in good health. This sequence joins TRBV27 and TRBJ2-5; D is ambiguous. The sample consisted of blood. The CDR3 nucleotides are TGTGCCAGCCGTTCTATTTCAGGATCGAATGAGCAGTACTTC. Translating it yields CASRSISGSNEQYF.